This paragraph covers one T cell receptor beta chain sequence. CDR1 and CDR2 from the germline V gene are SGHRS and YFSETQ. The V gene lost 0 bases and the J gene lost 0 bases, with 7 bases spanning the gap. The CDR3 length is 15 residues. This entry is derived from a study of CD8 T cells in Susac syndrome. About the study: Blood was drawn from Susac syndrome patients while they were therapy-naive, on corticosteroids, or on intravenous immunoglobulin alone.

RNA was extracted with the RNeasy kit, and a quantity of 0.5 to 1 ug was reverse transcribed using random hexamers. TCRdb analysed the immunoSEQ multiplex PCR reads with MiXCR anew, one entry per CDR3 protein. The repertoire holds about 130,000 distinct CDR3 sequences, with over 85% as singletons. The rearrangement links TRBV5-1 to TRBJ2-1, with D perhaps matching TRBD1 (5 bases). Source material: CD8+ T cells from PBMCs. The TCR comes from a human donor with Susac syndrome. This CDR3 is CASSLEGASYNEQFF. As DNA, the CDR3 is TGCGCCAGCAGCTTGGAAGGGGCCTCCTACAATGAGCAGTTCTTC. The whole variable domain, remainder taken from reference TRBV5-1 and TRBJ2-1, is KAGVTQTPRYLIKTRGQQVTLSCSPISGHRSVSWYQQTPGQGLQFLFEYFSETQRNKGNFPGRFSGRQFSNSRSEMNVSTLELGDSALYLCASSLEGASYNEQFFGPGTRLTVL.